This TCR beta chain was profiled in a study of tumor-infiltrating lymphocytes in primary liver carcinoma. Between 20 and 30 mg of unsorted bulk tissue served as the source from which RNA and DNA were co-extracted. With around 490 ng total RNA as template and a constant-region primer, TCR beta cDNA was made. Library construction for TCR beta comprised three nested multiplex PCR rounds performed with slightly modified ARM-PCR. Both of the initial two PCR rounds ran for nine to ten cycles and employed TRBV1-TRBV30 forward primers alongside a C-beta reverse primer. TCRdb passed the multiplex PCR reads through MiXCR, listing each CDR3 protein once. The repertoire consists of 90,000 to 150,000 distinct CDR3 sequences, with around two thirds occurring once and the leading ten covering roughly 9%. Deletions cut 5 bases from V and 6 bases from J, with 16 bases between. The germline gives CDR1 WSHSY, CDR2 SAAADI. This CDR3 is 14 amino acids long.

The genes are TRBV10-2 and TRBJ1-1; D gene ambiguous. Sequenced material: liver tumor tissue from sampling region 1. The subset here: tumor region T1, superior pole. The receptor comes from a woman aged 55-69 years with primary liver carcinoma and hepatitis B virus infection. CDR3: CASSTEVFASEAFF. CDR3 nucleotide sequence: TGCGCCAGCAGTACAGAAGTATTTGCCTCTGAAGCTTTCTTT.